This T cell receptor beta chain was profiled in a study of T cell changes during pregnancy in multiple sclerosis (dated by TCRdb to about 2019). In the study overall: In women with multiple sclerosis, the researchers looked at how the T cell repertoire shifted as pregnancy progressed.

The library came from the immunoSEQ multiplex PCR assay. TCRdb's version of the immuneACCESS table is confined to in-frame rearrangements and falls short of the full clone set. An unresolved V gene accounts for under half of the shortfall where checked; the remainder is of unknown origin. The sample data list around 31,000 clones, and about 93% of these were observed just once. The ten top clones hold 0.4% to 0.5% of the sample. This clone was detected only a few times. Its antigen is still unknown. Within one base of it there is no much larger clone, and no base qualities were kept. Trimmed from V: 1 base; trimmed from J: 4 bases; junction bases lacking a gene match: 3. The CDR3 sequence holds 16 residues, the cysteine and phenylalanine included. Kept here is only the CDR3 DNA, which spans 48 bases and is read in frame from base 1. The germline V gene gives CDR1 as SGDLS and CDR2 as YYNGEE.

The specimen comprised CD4+ T cells from peripheral blood mononuclear cells, sampled in the second trimester of pregnancy. The V and J genes are TRBV9 and TRBJ2-1, and TRBD2 aligns with 12 junction nucleotides. The TCR sequence derives from a female donor with multiple sclerosis, enrolled in a pregnancy study. The nucleotide sequence is TGTGCCAGCAGCGTACGGACTAGCGGGGCTTACAATGAGCAGTTCTTC. Its protein is CASSVRTSGAYNEQFF.